Below are 14 T cell receptor beta chains sequenced from a single sample in a study of blood T cell repertoires in COVID-19. The assay was immunoSEQ multiplex PCR, and TCRdb's table has in-frame clones only and misses some. The sample lists hundreds of thousands of clones; around 82% were seen once. The specimen sequenced was peripheral blood. The receptor source for this set is a man older than 75 with acute or convalescent COVID-19.

This clone was seen more than once but under ten times. The rearrangement uses TRBV5-1 and TRBJ2-1; 8 positions agree with TRBD2. Germline lookup yields CDR1 SGHRS and CDR2 YFSETQ. The junction had 3 bases not matched to a gene; V was cut back by 0 bases and J by 4 bases. The CDR3 contains 15 residues. The CDR3 region is CASSLAVAGYNEQFF. In nucleotides, the CDR3 is TGCGCCAGCAGCTTGGCTGTAGCGGGATACAATGAGCAGTTCTTC.

V is TRBV7-2 and J is TRBJ1-6, with 10 bases lining up with TRBD1. The germline V gene has CDR1 SGHTA and CDR2 FQGNSA. The CDR3 length is 15 residues. V shed 4 bases and J 9 bases; nucleotides not matched to a gene: 6. The CDR3 sequence: CASSSDRGRFSPLHF. CDR3 DNA sequence: TGTGCCAGCAGCTCTGACAGGGGGCGATTTTCACCCCTCCACTTT.

The V and J genes are TRBV27 and TRBJ1-1; tentatively, D is TRBD1 (5 bases). V gave up 7 bases and J gave up 1 base, with 19 bases separating them. CDR1 is MNHEY and CDR2 is SMNVEV in the germline V gene (reference sequence). The CDR3 contains 16 residues. In nucleotides, the CDR3 is TGTGCCAGCATCCCCTACCCCGGCAGGGAGAACACTGAAGCTTTCTTT. Translating gives CASIPYPGRENTEAFF.

J is TRBJ2-5 and V is TRBV19; 7 nucleotides align to TRBD2. J was trimmed by 0 bases and V by 2 bases; bases with no gene match: 3. The CDR3 has 15 amino acids. CDR1 is LNHDA, CDR2 SQIVND, per germline (reference sequence). CDR3 coding DNA: TGTGCCAGTAGTATAAGCGGGACCTACCAAGAGACCCAGTACTTC. It specifies CASSISGTYQETQYF.

The rearrangement uses TRBV3-1 (or the pseudogene TRBV3-2) and TRBJ2-2; 8 bases are a match to TRBD1. Germline CDR1 LGHDT, CDR2 YNNKEL (reference sequence). J lost 2 bases, V lost 8 bases, and 7 bases had no gene match. The CDR3 contains 15 residues. The CDR3 DNA follows: TGTGCCAGCCGTAGGACAGGGACAAACACCGGGGAGCTGTTTTTT. It yields the protein CASRRTGTNTGELFF.

This clone occurred a few times. CDR3 region: CAISNAVNQPQHF. Here the CDR3 DNA reads TGTGCCATCAGCAATGCGGTCAATCAGCCCCAGCATTTT. The chain carries TRBV10-3 and TRBJ1-5; D is undetermined. The CDR3 totals 13 residues. Germline-derived CDR1 and CDR2 are ENHRY and SYGVKD. The V end was cut by 6 bases, the J end by 3 bases, with 9 bases between.

V is TRBV7-6 and J is TRBJ2-7; TRBD1 agrees at 8 bases. Germline V CDR1 and CDR2: SGHVS, FNYEAQ. Unmatched junction bases numbered 2, after V lost 0 bases and J lost 1 base. The CDR3 length is 15 residues. CDR3 nucleotides: TGTGCCAGCAGCTTAGCCCGGGACAGGTCCTACGAGCAGTACTTC. Amino acid sequence: CASSLARDRSYEQYF.

The chain carries TRBV15 and TRBJ1-3; the match to TRBD1 covers 8 bases. This CDR3 has 18 residues. Germline V gives CDR1 LNHNV, CDR2 YYDKDF (reference sequence). J was trimmed by 0 bases and V by 2 bases; bases with no gene match: 9. CDR3 nucleotides: TGTGCCACCAGCAGATCCGGACAGGGAGCCTCCTCTGGAAACACCATATATTTT. This codes for CATSRSGQGASSGNTIYF.

The V call is TRBV5-1, the J call TRBJ2-5, with 7 positions matching TRBD2. V dropped 3 bases and J dropped 1; count of bases not matched to a gene: 3. CDR3 length equals 14 residues. Germline values: CDR1 SGHRS, CDR2 YFSETQ. CDR3 nucleotides: TGCGCCAGCAGCTGGCGGGGGAGCCAAGAGACCCAGTACTTC. This sequence encodes CASSWRGSQETQYF.

Turning to this clone: Compared with germline, one end of the junction differs, possibly owing to a read error. The chain combines TRBV7-7 with TRBJ2-2; maybe TRBD2 (5 bases). The CDR3 extends over 16 amino acids. Germline V CDR1 and CDR2: SSHAT, FNYEAQ (reference sequence). The CDR3 reads CASSLVAGRGTGELFF. The DNA of the CDR3 is TGTGCTAGCAGCTTAGTTGCCGGCCGGGGCACCGGGGAGCTGTTTTTT.

The chain employs TRBV28 and TRBJ1-5; tentatively, D is TRBD1 (6 bases). The CDR3 length is 17 residues. The germline V and J ends were trimmed by 5 bases and 2 bases, with 19 bases remaining between them. CDR1 is MDHEN and CDR2 is SYDVKM in the germline V gene. The CDR3 spells CASSAQQTGIRNQPQHF. CDR3 DNA: TGTGCCAGCAGTGCCCAGCAAACAGGGATACGCAATCAGCCCCAGCATTTT.

The gene calls are TRBV18 and TRBJ2-1; 13 bases map to TRBD2. Trimming at V came to 2 bases and at J to 6 bases, leaving 4 bases not matched to a gene. CDR1 KGHSH and CDR2 LQKENI come from the germline V gene. CDR3 length: 16 residues. CDR3 protein: CASSPTGTSGINEQFF. DNA for the CDR3: TGTGCCAGCTCACCAACCGGGACTAGCGGGATCAATGAGCAGTTCTTC.

This chain connects TRBV15 to TRBJ1-5; tentative D call: TRBD1 (5 bases). The CDR3 has 15 amino acids. Germline lookup yields CDR1 LNHNV and CDR2 YYDKDF (reference sequence). V was cut by 6 bases and J by 3 bases, with 15 bases left in between. The CDR3 DNA reads as TGTGCCACCAGGGAGACAAGGGGAAACAATCAGCCCCAGCATTTT. Protein product: CATRETRGNNQPQHF.

The chain links TRBV2 to TRBJ1-5; TRBD1 matches at 7 bases. The CDR3 extends over 14 amino acids. Unmatched junction bases numbered 11, after V lost 11 bases and J lost 4 bases. Germline-derived CDR1 and CDR2 are SNHLY and FYNNEI. CDR3 residues: CAFKGAGGNQPQHF. DNA of the CDR3: TGTGCCTTTAAAGGGGCAGGGGGAAATCAGCCCCAGCATTTT.